A selection of T cell receptor beta chains follows, all from one sample in a study of CD8 T cells in Susac syndrome. In TCRdb, the immunoSEQ multiplex PCR reads were re-called with MiXCR into one record per CDR3 protein. The table shows fewer than 200,000 distinct CDR3 sequences, with about 94% occurring only once. The sequenced material came from CD4+ T cells from PBMCs. These TCRs come from a human donor in good health. Both conserved end residues are part of each CDR3. A D gene is named only where the DNA matches it firmly. For some rows the clone size is stated as once, few or many, or as a class when expanded; others skip it.

j_call,d_call,clone_size,v_call,cdr3_aa,cdr3_nt
TRBJ2-1,TRBD1,NA,TRBV9,CASSSGTGLYNEQFF,TGTGCCAGCAGCTCCGGGACAGGGCTCTACAATGAGCAGTTCTTC
TRBJ1-1,TRBD1,NA,TRBV5-1,CASSLATKWGTGGTEAFF,TGCGCCAGCAGCTTGGCGACAAAGTGGGGGACAGGGGGCACTGAAGCTTTCTTT
TRBJ2-3,NA,NA,TRBV7-3,CASSLGGARADTQYF,TGTGCCAGCAGCCTTGGAGGGGCAAGGGCAGATACGCAGTATTTT
TRBJ2-5,TRBD2,NA,TRBV4-1,CASSPHLAGGGETQYF,TGCGCCAGCAGCCCCCATTTAGCGGGGGGTGGAGAGACCCAGTACTTC
TRBJ2-1,TRBD2,NA,TRBV6-2/TRBV6-3,CASSYLAGGSYNEQFF,TGTGCCAGCAGTTATCTAGCGGGGGGGTCCTACAATGAGCAGTTCTTC
TRBJ1-6,TRBD1,NA,TRBV6-5,CASSSGTGAFSYNSPLHF,TGTGCCAGCAGTTCCGGGACAGGGGCCTTCTCCTATAATTCACCCCTCCACTTT
TRBJ2-1,TRBD2,NA,TRBV12-3/TRBV12-4,CASSRAGGGYNEQFF,TGTGCCAGCAGCCGAGCGGGGGGTGGCTACAATGAGCAGTTCTTC
TRBJ2-3,TRBD2,once,TRBV28,CASGGGFPTDTQYF,TGTGCCAGTGGGGGGGGTTTTCCCACAGATACGCAGTATTTT
TRBJ2-2,NA,NA,TRBV9,CASSDGIWNTGELFF,TGTGCCAGCAGCGACGGGATATGGAACACCGGGGAGCTGTTTTTT
TRBJ2-5,NA,NA,TRBV10-3,CAIGGGHQETQYF,TGTGCCATCGGGGGGGGCCACCAAGAGACCCAGTACTTC
TRBJ1-1,TRBD1,once,TRBV20-1,CSARSVSGQGGRTEAFF,TGCAGTGCTAGGTCGGTATCAGGACAGGGCGGGAGGACTGAAGCTTTCTTT
TRBJ2-1,TRBD2,NA,TRBV20-1,CSAPSTSGGRTYNEQFF,TGCAGTGCTCCGAGCACTAGCGGGGGGAGGACCTACAATGAGCAGTTCTTC
TRBJ1-6,NA,NA,TRBV20-1,CSANDRPTLHF,TGCAGTGCTAACGACAGGCCCACGCTCCACTTT
TRBJ2-7,TRBD1,NA,TRBV12-3/TRBV12-4,CASSLETTGFGYEQYF,TGTGCCAGCAGTTTAGAAACGACAGGGTTTGGCTACGAGCAGTACTTC
TRBJ2-5,NA,NA,TRBV5-6,CASSPGGEGTQYF,TGTGCCAGCAGCCCGGGTGGAGAAGGGACCCAGTACTTC
TRBJ1-2,TRBD1,few,TRBV5-4,CASSLGQGDGYTF,TGTGCCAGCAGTTTGGGACAGGGTGACGGCTACACCTTC
TRBJ2-3,TRBD2,NA,TRBV7-2,CASSEGRGVKQYF,TGTGCCAGCAGCGAGGGGCGGGGGGTAAAGCAGTATTTT
TRBJ2-3,TRBD1,NA,TRBV9,CACSPTGKTDTQYF,TGTGCCTGCAGCCCGACAGGGAAGACAGATACGCAGTATTTT
TRBJ2-6,NA,NA,TRBV14,CASSPSGSGANVLTF,TGTGCCAGCAGCCCTTCGGGTTCTGGGGCCAACGTCCTGACTTTC
TRBJ1-2,NA,NA,TRBV30,CAWSADGTTNGYTF,TGTGCCTGGAGTGCTGACGGGACGACGAATGGCTACACCTTC
TRBJ1-5,NA,NA,TRBV6-2/TRBV6-3,CASSLRAGRQPQHF,TGTGCCAGCAGTCTCCGGGCAGGGCGCCAGCCCCAGCATTTT
TRBJ2-2,NA,NA,TRBV28,CASSLAGYTGELFF,TGTGCCAGCAGTTTGGCAGGTTACACCGGGGAGCTGTTTTTT
TRBJ2-1,TRBD2,NA,TRBV20-1,CSARRAGGRNEQFF,TGCAGTGCTAGAAGAGCGGGGGGTCGCAATGAGCAGTTCTTC
TRBJ2-7,TRBD2,once,TRBV6-2/TRBV6-3,CASSYSQRGGNEQYF,TGTGCCAGCAGTTACTCCCAGCGGGGGGGCAACGAGCAGTACTTC
TRBJ2-1,NA,NA,TRBV19,CASSTAGTRGHEQFF,TGTGCCAGTAGTACAGCCGGGACCAGAGGCCATGAGCAGTTCTTC
TRBJ1-5,TRBD1,NA,TRBV7-9,CASSPGGGTQHF,TGTGCCAGCAGTCCCGGAGGGGGCACCCAGCATTTT
TRBJ2-2,TRBD2,once,TRBV5-4,CASAREGGGFTGELFF,TGTGCCAGTGCCAGAGAGGGCGGGGGGTTCACCGGGGAGCTGTTTTTT
TRBJ1-3,TRBD1,NA,TRBV19,CASSFHQGAEHF,TGTGCCAGTAGTTTCCATCAGGGGGCCGAGCATTTT
TRBJ1-2,TRBD1,NA,TRBV7-2,CASSRDRSPIYGYTF,TGTGCCAGCAGCCGGGACAGATCCCCAATATATGGCTACACCTTC
TRBJ2-2,TRBD2,NA,TRBV3-1,CASSHSGGAGGELFF,TGTGCCAGCAGCCATAGCGGGGGGGCCGGCGGGGAGCTGTTTTTT
TRBJ2-3,NA,NA,TRBV4-2,CASSLLSATDTQYF,TGTGCCAGCAGCCTCCTATCGGCCACAGATACGCAGTATTTT
TRBJ1-5,NA,NA,TRBV20-1,CSARDQGPIPSSPQHF,TGCAGTGCTAGAGACCAGGGGCCCATCCCCTCATCGCCCCAGCATTTT
TRBJ2-4,TRBD1,NA,TRBV29-1,CSVRTGENIQYF,TGCAGCGTTAGAACAGGGGAGAACATTCAGTACTTC
TRBJ1-2,NA,NA,TRBV27,CASPTDSPNYGYTF,TGTGCCAGCCCGACGGACAGTCCTAACTATGGCTACACCTTC
TRBJ2-1,NA,NA,TRBV7-2,CASSQYISYNEQFF,TGTGCCAGCAGCCAGTACATCTCCTACAATGAGCAGTTCTTC
TRBJ2-3,NA,once,TRBV4-3,CASSLRVGWDTQYF,TGCGCCAGCAGCCTTAGGGTGGGATGGGATACGCAGTATTTT
TRBJ2-3,TRBD2,NA,TRBV20-1,CSARDKTSGGVDTQYF,TGCAGTGCTAGAGACAAGACTAGCGGGGGGGTAGATACGCAGTATTTT
TRBJ2-3,NA,NA,TRBV5-1,CASSLGGQPTDTQYF,TGCGCCAGCAGCTTGGGCGGACAGCCCACAGATACGCAGTATTTT
TRBJ2-7,TRBD1,once,TRBV5-1,CASSLGDRISYEQYF,TGCGCCAGCAGCTTGGGGGACAGGATTTCCTACGAGCAGTACTTC
TRBJ1-5,NA,NA,TRBV15,CATSRGRRQSNQPQHF,TGTGCCACCAGCAGAGGACGACGCCAAAGCAATCAGCCCCAGCATTTT
TRBJ1-2,TRBD1,NA,TRBV28,CASSADRGGLHTF,TGTGCCAGCAGTGCGGACAGGGGGGGCCTCCACACCTTC
TRBJ2-5,NA,NA,TRBV6-1,CAIESQETQYF,TGTGCCATCGAATCCCAAGAGACCCAGTACTTC
TRBJ1-1,NA,NA,TRBV7-3,CASSSQRATEAFF,TGTGCCAGCAGCTCCCAGCGGGCCACTGAAGCTTTCTTT
TRBJ1-5,NA,NA,TRBV7-6,CASSLGLYQPQHF,TGTGCCAGCAGCTTAGGGCTTTATCAGCCCCAGCATTTT
TRBJ2-7,NA,NA,TRBV29-1,CSVASGRTYEQYF,TGCAGCGTTGCCTCGGGACGCACCTACGAGCAGTACTTC
TRBJ2-6,NA,NA,TRBV9,CASGASSGANVLTF,TGTGCCAGCGGCGCAAGCTCTGGGGCCAACGTCCTGACTTTC
TRBJ2-7,NA,few,TRBV3-1,CASSQAGSYEQYF,TGTGCCAGCAGCCAAGCTGGATCCTACGAGCAGTACTTC
TRBJ2-3,TRBD1,NA,TRBV7-9,CASNRQGALPPDTQYF,TGTGCCAGCAACAGGCAGGGGGCCCTGCCCCCAGATACGCAGTATTTT
TRBJ1-5,NA,NA,TRBV7-2,CASSLDYSNQPQHF,TGTGCCAGCAGCTTAGATTACAGCAATCAGCCCCAGCATTTT
TRBJ1-5,NA,once,TRBV28,CATQRMGQPQLF,TGTGCCACCCAAAGAATGGGTCAGCCCCAGCTTTTT
TRBJ2-7,TRBD1,NA,TRBV13,CASSADRGQGRDEQYF,TGTGCCAGCAGCGCGGACAGGGGGCAAGGTAGGGACGAGCAGTACTTC
TRBJ2-5,NA,NA,TRBV5-1,CASSETRSSETQYF,TGCGCCAGCAGCGAGACTAGGTCCTCGGAGACCCAGTACTTC
TRBJ2-5,TRBD2,NA,TRBV12-3/TRBV12-4,CASTPGAGQETQYF,TGTGCCAGCACCCCTGGAGCGGGGCAAGAGACCCAGTACTTC
TRBJ1-5,NA,NA,TRBV4-1,CASSLQQGGSNQPQHF,TGCGCCAGCAGCCTTCAACAGGGAGGGAGCAATCAGCCCCAGCATTTT
TRBJ2-1,NA,once,TRBV18,CASSPKAGENEQFF,TGTGCCAGCTCACCAAAGGCAGGGGAGAATGAGCAGTTCTTC
TRBJ2-7,TRBD1,NA,TRBV24-1,CATSLPRDRVLYEQYF,TGTGCCACCAGCCTCCCCCGGGACAGGGTTCTCTACGAGCAGTACTTC
TRBJ1-6,NA,NA,TRBV2,CASHEGKASLHF,TGTGCCAGCCACGAGGGGAAGGCATCCCTCCACTTT
TRBJ2-1,TRBD2,NA,TRBV3-1,CASSQDPGTRTQNEQFF,TGTGCCAGCAGCCAGGACCCGGGGACTAGAACACAGAATGAGCAGTTCTTC
TRBJ2-5,NA,NA,TRBV6-5,CASSQGMETQYF,TGTGCCAGCAGTCAGGGGATGGAGACCCAGTACTTC